This T cell receptor (beta chain) was found in a study of T cell repertoires in cytomegalovirus infection. In the study overall: CMV epitopes, recently identified HLA-C-restricted and well-studied HLA-B-restricted, were used. Signatures in public TCR beta sequences pointed to both CMV infection and matching HLA type.

Study-level results: CMV-specific TCR beta clonotypes restricted by HLA-C dominated the ex vivo response.

A note on this clonotype: Its antigen is not identified.

There are 15 residues in the CDR3. Germline V gene sequence: CDR1 MGHRA, CDR2 YSYEKL. V shed 4 bases, J shed 10 bases, and the junction held 9 bases outside the gene matches. TCRdb reprocessed the reads with MiXCR, giving one entry per CDR3 protein. The sample has fewer than 1,000,000 distinct CDR3 sequences; around 30% are singletons. The source material was cultured CD8+ T cells from PBMCs, sampled from culture after CMV antigen stimulation. This clonotype was obtained from a human donor in good health (CMV status not recorded). Some clones in this sample may be carry-over from other donors' samples. The rearrangement uses TRBV4-1 and TRBJ2-1; TRBD2 aligns across 11 bases. The CDR3 DNA sequence: TGCGCCAGCAGCCCAAACGCCGGGACTAGCGGAGAGCAGTTCTTC. Translated, it gives CASSPNAGTSGEQFF.